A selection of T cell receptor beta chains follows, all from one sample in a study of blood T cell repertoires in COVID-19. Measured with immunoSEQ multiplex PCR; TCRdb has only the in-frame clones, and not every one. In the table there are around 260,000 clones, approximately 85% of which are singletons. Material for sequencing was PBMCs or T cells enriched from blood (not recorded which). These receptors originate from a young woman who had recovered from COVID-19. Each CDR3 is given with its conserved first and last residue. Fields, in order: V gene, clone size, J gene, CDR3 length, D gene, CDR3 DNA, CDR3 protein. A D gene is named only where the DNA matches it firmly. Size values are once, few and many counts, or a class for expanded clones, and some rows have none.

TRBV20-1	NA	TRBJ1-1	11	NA	TGCAGTGAGGCAGGGAACACTGAAGCTTTCTTT	CSEAGNTEAFF
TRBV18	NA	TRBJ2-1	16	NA	TGTGCCAGCTCACTATCGACAGGCGCTCGGGTTAATGAGCAGTTCTTC	CASSLSTGARVNEQFF
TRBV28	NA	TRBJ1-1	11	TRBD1	TGTGCCAGCAGCATTAGACAGGGAGCTTTCTTT	CASSIRQGAFF
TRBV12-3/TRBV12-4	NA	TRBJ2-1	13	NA	TGTGCCAGCAGTTTAAATCGGGGTAATGAGCAGTTCTTC	CASSLNRGNEQFF
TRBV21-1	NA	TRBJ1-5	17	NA	NA	CASSKVGAGASNQPQHF
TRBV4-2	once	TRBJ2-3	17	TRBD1	TGTGCCAGCAGCCAATACGGGACAGGGGACGTCACAGATACGCAGTATTTT	CASSQYGTGDVTDTQYF
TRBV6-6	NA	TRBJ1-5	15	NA	TGTGCCAGCAGCCCCGGAAGGGGAAAGTTCCAGCCCCAGCATTTT	CASSPGRGKFQPQHF
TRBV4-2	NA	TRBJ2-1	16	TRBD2	TGTGCCAGCAGCCAGCGGACTAGCGGGAGTTACAATGAGCAGTTCTTC	CASSQRTSGSYNEQFF
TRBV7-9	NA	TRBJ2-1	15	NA	TGTGCCAGCAGCCGGCAGGGACTCTTTGACAATGAGCAGTTCTTC	CASSRQGLFDNEQFF
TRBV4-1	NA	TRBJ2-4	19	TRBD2	TGCGCCAGCAGCCTGGGACTAGCGGGGGGGCTACTAGCCAAAAACATTCAGTACTTC	CASSLGLAGGLLAKNIQYF
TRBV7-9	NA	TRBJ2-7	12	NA	TGTGCCAGCAGCTCCCTGAGGGCCGAGCAGTACTTC	CASSSLRAEQYF
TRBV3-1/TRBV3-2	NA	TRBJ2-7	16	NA	TGTGCCAGCAGCCAAGGGGTTTCCAGGGTCGCCTACGAGCAGTACTTC	CASSQGVSRVAYEQYF
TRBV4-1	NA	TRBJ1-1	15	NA	TGCGCCAGCAATCCCGCACTTAACGGGGGTTCTGAAGCTTTCTTT	CASNPALNGGSEAFF
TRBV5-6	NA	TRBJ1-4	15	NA	TGTGCCAGCAGCTTGGTCGTCCAGGGTAGGGAAAAACTGTTTTTT	CASSLVVQGREKLFF
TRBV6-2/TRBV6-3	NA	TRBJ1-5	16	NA	TGTGCCAGCAGCCCGACGGGAGGGGCATTTCATCAGCCCCAGCATTTT	CASSPTGGAFHQPQHF
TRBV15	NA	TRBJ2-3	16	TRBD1	TGTGCCACCAGCAGAAGGACAGGGGGAGGCACAGATACGCAGTATTTT	CATSRRTGGGTDTQYF
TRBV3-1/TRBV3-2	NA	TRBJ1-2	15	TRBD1	TGTGCCAGCAGTGAACTGGGACAGGGGGACTATGGCTACACCTTC	CASSELGQGDYGYTF
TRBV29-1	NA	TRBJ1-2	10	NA	TGCAGCGTTGCGTACTATGGCTACACCTTC	CSVAYYGYTF
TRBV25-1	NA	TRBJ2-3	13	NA	TGTGCCAGCAGGATCGGGAGCACAGATACGCAGTATTTT	CASRIGSTDTQYF
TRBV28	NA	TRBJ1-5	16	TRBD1	TGTGCCAGCAGTTTCCTCCACAGGGGAGGAGGTCAGCCCCAGCATTTT	CASSFLHRGGGQPQHF
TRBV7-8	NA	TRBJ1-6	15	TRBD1	TGTGCCAGCAGCTTAGAGTACAGGGGCAATTCACCCCTCCACTTT	CASSLEYRGNSPLHF
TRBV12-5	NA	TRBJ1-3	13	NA	TGTGCTAGTGGCTACGATTCTGGAAACACCATATATTTT	CASGYDSGNTIYF
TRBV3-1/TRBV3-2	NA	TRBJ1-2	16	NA	TGTGCCAGCAGCCAAGGTGGGGGCAGTCCTATTGGTGGCTACACCTTC	CASSQGGGSPIGGYTF
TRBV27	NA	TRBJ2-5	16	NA	TGTGCCAGCAGCCGGGTAGGGACAAGCGGGGTCGAGACCCAGTACTTC	CASSRVGTSGVETQYF
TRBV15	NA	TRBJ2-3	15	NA	TGTGCCACCAGCAGTGACCCATCCGGGACAGATACGCAGTATTTT	CATSSDPSGTDTQYF
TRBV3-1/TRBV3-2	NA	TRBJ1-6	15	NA	TGTGCCAGCAGCCCCCAAGCAGTCCCAGGGATGGGCCTCCACTTT	CASSPQAVPGMGLHF
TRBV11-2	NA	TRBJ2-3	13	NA	TGTGCCAGCAGCTTAGATGCTCGGGATACGCAGTATTTT	CASSLDARDTQYF
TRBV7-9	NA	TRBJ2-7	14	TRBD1	TGTGCCAGCAGTCGCCGGACAGGGGGCAAGGAGCAGTACTTC	CASSRRTGGKEQYF
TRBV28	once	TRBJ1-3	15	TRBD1	TGTGCCAGCAGCCAAGTAACAGGGGCCGGAAACACCATATATTTT	CASSQVTGAGNTIYF
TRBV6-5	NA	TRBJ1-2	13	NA	TGTGCCAGCAGTTACTCAGGAGGTTATGGCTACACCTTC	CASSYSGGYGYTF
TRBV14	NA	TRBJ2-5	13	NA	TGTGCCAGCAGCCCCGGACTGGAAGAGACCCAGTACTTC	CASSPGLEETQYF
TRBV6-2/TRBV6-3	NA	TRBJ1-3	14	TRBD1	TGTGCCAGCAGCGGGACAGTCTCTGGAAACACCATATATTTT	CASSGTVSGNTIYF
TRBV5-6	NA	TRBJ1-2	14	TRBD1	TGTGCCAGCAGCACGGGACAGGGGAACTATGGCTACACCTTC	CASSTGQGNYGYTF
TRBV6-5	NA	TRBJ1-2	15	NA	TGTGCCAGCAGTTACGGAGGGACGGGATGGTATGGCTACACCTTC	CASSYGGTGWYGYTF
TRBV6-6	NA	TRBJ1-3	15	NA	TGTGCCAGCAGTTATAGGGGGGGTCGTGGAAACACCATATATTTT	CASSYRGGRGNTIYF
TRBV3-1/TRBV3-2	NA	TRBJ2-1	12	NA	TGTGCCAGCAGCCAAGCCTACGGTGAGCAGTTCTTC	CASSQAYGEQFF
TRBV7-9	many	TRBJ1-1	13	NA	TGTGCCAGCAGCTCCCAGGTGAACACTGAAGCTTTCTTT	CASSSQVNTEAFF
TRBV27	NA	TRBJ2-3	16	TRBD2	TGTGCCAGCAGTTTCACAAGAGCGGGGGGAGCAGATACGCAGTATTTT	CASSFTRAGGADTQYF
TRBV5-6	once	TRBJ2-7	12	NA	TGTGCCAGCAGCTTGGACAGAGACGAGCAGTACTTC	CASSLDRDEQYF
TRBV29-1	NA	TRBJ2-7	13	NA	TGCAGCGTCGAGGGCTCAGGAACGGCCGAGCAGTACTTC	CSVEGSGTAEQYF
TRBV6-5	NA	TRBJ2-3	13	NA	TGTGCCAGCAGTTACTCGCTTAGAGATACGCAGTATTTT	CASSYSLRDTQYF